This paragraph reports one TCR beta chain. Its antigen is as yet unknown. The length of the CDR3 is 15 residues. Germline V CDR1 and CDR2: MNHNS, SASEGT. Trimming cost V 1 base and J 7 bases, with 14 bases left between them. TCR alpha and beta CDR3 regions were amplified from RNA using iRepertoire nested multiplex PCR. Input was about 95-400 ng of tissue mRNA or PBMC total RNA. In TCRdb, the multiplex PCR reads were re-called with MiXCR into one record per CDR3 protein. The table has tens of thousands of distinct CDR3 sequences, 35% to 50% seen once. The sample comes from a study of glioma-infiltrating T cells. Whole-study results and caveats: CDR3 overlap between tissue and blood was very small. Non-neoplastic patients had below-expected tissue-blood divergence, while all gliomas exceeded expectation.

The source of this sequence is a human donor with low-grade glioma or glioblastoma, undergoing nonglioma brain surgery, or in good health (not recorded which). The chain uses TRBV6-1 and TRBJ2-1, with D perhaps matching TRBD1 or TRBD2 (5 bases each). Sequenced: glioma tissue, nonneoplastic brain tissue, or PBMCs (not recorded which). The CDR3 region is CASSEGGTGSNEQFF. CDR3 coding DNA: TGTGCCAGCAGTGAAGGGGGGACGGGGTCAAATGAGCAGTTCTTC.